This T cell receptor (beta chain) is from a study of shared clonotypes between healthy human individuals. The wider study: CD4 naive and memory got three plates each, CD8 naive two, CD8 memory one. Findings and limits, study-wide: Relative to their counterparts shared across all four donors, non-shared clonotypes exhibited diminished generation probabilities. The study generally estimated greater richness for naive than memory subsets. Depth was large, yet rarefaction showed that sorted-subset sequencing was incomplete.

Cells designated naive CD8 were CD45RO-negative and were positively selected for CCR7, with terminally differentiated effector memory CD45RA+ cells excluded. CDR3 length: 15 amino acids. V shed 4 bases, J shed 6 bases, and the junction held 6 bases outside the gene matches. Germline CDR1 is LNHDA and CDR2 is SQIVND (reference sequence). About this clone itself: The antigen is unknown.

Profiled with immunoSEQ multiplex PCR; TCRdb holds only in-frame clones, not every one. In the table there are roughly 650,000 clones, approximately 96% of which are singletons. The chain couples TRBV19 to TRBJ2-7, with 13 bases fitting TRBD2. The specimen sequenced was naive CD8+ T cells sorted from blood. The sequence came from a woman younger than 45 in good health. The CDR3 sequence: CASSKYGTSGIEQYF. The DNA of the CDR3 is TGTGCCAGTAGTAAGTATGGGACTAGCGGGATCGAGCAGTACTTC.